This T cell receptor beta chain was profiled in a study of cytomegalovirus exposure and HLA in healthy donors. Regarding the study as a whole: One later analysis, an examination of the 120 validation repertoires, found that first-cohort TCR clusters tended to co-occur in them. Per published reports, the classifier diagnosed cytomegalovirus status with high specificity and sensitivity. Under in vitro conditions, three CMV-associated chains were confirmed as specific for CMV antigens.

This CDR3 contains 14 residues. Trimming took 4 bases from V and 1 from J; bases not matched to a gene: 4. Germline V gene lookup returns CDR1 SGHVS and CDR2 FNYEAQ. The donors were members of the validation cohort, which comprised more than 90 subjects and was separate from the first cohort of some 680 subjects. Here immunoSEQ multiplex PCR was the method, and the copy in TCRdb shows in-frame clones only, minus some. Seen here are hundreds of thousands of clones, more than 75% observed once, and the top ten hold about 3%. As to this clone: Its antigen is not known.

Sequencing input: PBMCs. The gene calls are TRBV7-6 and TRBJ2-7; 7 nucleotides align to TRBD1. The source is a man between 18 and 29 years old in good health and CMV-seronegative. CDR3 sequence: CASSSETGSYEQYF. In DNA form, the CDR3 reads TGTGCCAGCAGCTCCGAGACAGGGTCCTACGAGCAGTACTTC. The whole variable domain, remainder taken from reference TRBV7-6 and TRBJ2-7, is GAGVSQSPRYKVTKRGQDVALRCDPISGHVSLYWYRQALGQGPEFLTYFNYEAQQDKSGLPNDRFSAERPEGSISTLTIQRTEQRDSAMYRCASSSETGSYEQYFGPGTRLTVT.